This passage covers 16 T cell receptor beta chains from one sample sequenced in a study of patients and donors after allogeneic stem cell transplantation. TCRdb reprocessed the RT-PCR reads via MiXCR and lists one record per CDR3 protein. The sample yields about 960,000 distinct CDR3 sequences, around 17% seen once. Sample: blood, either unsorted or a sorted T cell fraction (not recorded which). These receptors all stem from a human donor who was either an allogeneic HSCT recipient or a stem cell or donor lymphocyte infusion donor (not recorded which). It is not recorded whose cells these are; they may come from a transplant donor.

In this sample, this clonotype turned up a few times. The rearrangement joins TRBV12-3 or TRBV12-4 to TRBJ1-1; no reliable D call. This CDR3 contains 17 residues. With 6 bases removed from V and 3 bases from J, the gap between germline ends came to 23 bases. The CDR3 DNA is TGTGCCAGCAGCGCCGCTCCCCCGGGGTATGGGGACACTGAAGCTTTCTTT. Residues: CASSAAPPGYGDTEAFF.

This clonotype was observed a handful of times. CDR3 residues: CSVRTGQGSPDTQYF. The DNA for the CDR3 is TGCAGCGTCCGTACGGGACAGGGATCCCCAGATACGCAGTATTTT. V and J are TRBV29-1 and TRBJ2-3; 9 bases line up with TRBD1. This CDR3 contains 15 residues. Unmatched junction bases numbered 11, after V lost 6 bases and J lost 4 bases. Germline assignment: CDR1 SQVTM and CDR2 ANQGSEA.

This clonotype has a handful of counts. The V and J genes are TRBV27 and TRBJ2-2; the D gene is possibly TRBD2 (5 bases). This CDR3 is 16 amino acids long. Deletions cut 5 bases from V and 3 bases from J, with 16 bases between. Germline CDR1 MNHEY, CDR2 SMNVEV (reference sequence). The CDR3: CASSLLVSDYTGELFF. DNA for the CDR3: TGTGCCAGCAGTCTACTCGTGTCGGACTACACCGGGGAGCTGTTTTTT.

This chain joins TRBV2 and TRBJ2-1; D uncertain. This CDR3 has 15 amino acids. Looked up from germline, CDR1 is SNHLY and CDR2 is FYNNEI. Trimming left V 7 bases short and J 2 bases short, with 15 bases between. CDR3 loop: CASTGGRKTYNEQFF. The CDR3 coding sequence is TGTGCCAGCACTGGTGGACGGAAAACCTACAATGAGCAGTTCTTC.

The chain joins TRBV4-2 to TRBJ2-1; the D is unclear. The V and J ends lost 3 bases and 7 bases respectively, with 13 bases between them. The CDR3 consists of 14 residues. Germline CDR1 and CDR2: LGHNA and YNFKEQ. The CDR3 nucleotides read TGTGCCAGCAGCCAGGTCCCCCCGGATAATGAGCAGTTCTTC. Amino acids: CASSQVPPDNEQFF.

The sample holds a few counts of this clonotype. This chain uses TRBV2 with TRBJ1-2, with TRBD1 matching 8 bases. This CDR3 comprises 16 residues. Germline V gives CDR1 SNHLY, CDR2 FYNNEI. V trimming: 2 bases; J trimming: 1 base; junction bases outside the gene matches: 6. CDR3 in DNA: TGTGCCAGCAGTGAACAGGGGGCGGGCTATAACTATGGCTACACCTTC. This sequence encodes CASSEQGAGYNYGYTF.

The chain recombines TRBV5-1 with TRBJ2-2; D gene ambiguous. Germline loops: CDR1 SGHRS, CDR2 YFSETQ. Trimming shortened V by 4 bases and J by 4 bases, and 14 bases separated the two germline ends. This CDR3 region has 15 residues. The CDR3 bases are TGCGCCAGCAGCGAGGACCCTAACGGCACCGGGGAGCTGTTTTTT. This translates into CASSEDPNGTGELFF.

This clonotype was observed a handful of times. V usage is TRBV7-8 and J usage is TRBJ2-5, with no clear D. CDR1 is SGHVS and CDR2 is FQNEAQ in the germline V gene. Trimming cost V 6 bases and J 1 base, with 9 bases left between them. The CDR3 has 13 residues. Written as DNA, the CDR3 is TGTGCCAGCAGTATTGGGGTCCAAGAGACCCAGTACTTC. Its protein product is CASSIGVQETQYF.

A few counts support this clonotype. The rearrangement links TRBV7-7 to TRBJ2-1; 8 bases are shared with TRBD2. Per the germline V gene, CDR1 is SSHAT and CDR2 is FNYEAQ (reference sequence). After removal of 3 bases from V and 6 bases from J, the junction contained 10 bases not matched to a gene. CDR3 length: 16 residues. The CDR3 here is CASSLDGLGGGNEQFF. CDR3 DNA sequence: TGTGCCAGCAGCTTGGACGGACTCGGGGGGGGCAATGAGCAGTTCTTC.

The genes are TRBV20-1 and TRBJ2-1; TRBD1 might be the D (6 bases). This CDR3 comprises 15 residues. The germline V gene encodes CDR1 DFQATT and CDR2 SNEGSKA (reference sequence). V lost 0 bases, J lost 3 bases, and 12 bases lay in between. CDR3 nucleotide sequence: TGCAGTGCTAGAGATATAACAGGGAACTACAATGAGCAGTTCTTC. Protein: CSARDITGNYNEQFF.

This clonotype was counted a few times. The genes are TRBV3-1 and TRBJ2-2; 9 nucleotides line up with TRBD2. Trimming at V came to 4 bases and at J to 4 bases, leaving 4 bases not matched to a gene. This CDR3 comprises 15 residues. Germline V gene sequence: CDR1 LGHDT, CDR2 YNNKEL (reference sequence). CDR3 protein: CASSLRTSVTGELFF. The CDR3 DNA reads as TGTGCCAGCAGCCTGCGGACTAGCGTCACCGGGGAGCTGTTTTTT. The full variable domain, rest sourced from reference TRBV3-1 and TRBJ2-2, is DTAVSQTPKYLVTQMGNDKSIKCEQNLGHDTMYWYKQDSKKFLKIMFSYNNKELIINETVPNRFSPKSPDKAHLNLHINSLELGDSAVYFCASSLRTSVTGELFFGEGSRLTVL.

This clonotype was observed a handful of times. V is TRBV5-1 and J is TRBJ1-2, with D maybe TRBD1 (6 bases). The CDR3 length is 13 residues. Germline loops: CDR1 SGHRS, CDR2 YFSETQ. The V end was cut by 4 bases, the J end by 1 base, with 8 bases between. Here the CDR3 DNA reads TGCGCCAGCAGCCACAGGGATAACTATGGCTACACCTTC. Protein product: CASSHRDNYGYTF.

The chain has TRBV20-1 and TRBJ1-1; D is unresolved. Germline V gene data show CDR1 as DFQATT and CDR2 as SNEGSKA (reference sequence). CDR3 length: 12 amino acids. V shed 5 bases and J shed 11 bases, with 18 bases lying between them. CDR3 amino acids: CSACRDSEGAFF. The CDR3 DNA reads as TGCAGTGCTTGTCGGGATTCGGAGGGTGCTTTCTTT.

The V and J genes are TRBV27 and TRBJ2-1; 9 bases are a match to TRBD2. This CDR3 has 15 amino acids. The germline CDR1 and CDR2 sequences are MNHEY and SMNVEV (reference sequence). V shed 2 bases and J 5 bases; nucleotides not matched to a gene: 4. CDR3 bases: TGTGCCAGCAGTTTAAGCGGGAGGTTAAACAATGAGCAGTTCTTC. This gives the protein CASSLSGRLNNEQFF.

V gene TRBV7-9 combines with J gene TRBJ1-5, with 9 bases that match TRBD1. V dropped 4 bases and J dropped 4; count of bases not matched to a gene: 5. CDR3 size: 15 residues. The germline V gene has CDR1 SEHNR and CDR2 FQNEAQ (reference sequence). The CDR3: CASSWDRAPNQPQHF. As DNA, the CDR3 is TGTGCCAGCAGCTGGGACAGGGCACCGAATCAGCCCCAGCATTTT.

This chain links TRBV20-1 with TRBJ2-1, with unresolved D. The germline gives CDR1 DFQATT, CDR2 SNEGSKA (reference sequence). Trimming left V 3 bases short and J 5 bases short, with 8 bases between. This CDR3 is built from 12 residues. CDR3 in DNA: TGCAGTGCTAGTGTGCTCCACAATGAGCAGTTCTTC. As protein: CSASVLHNEQFF.